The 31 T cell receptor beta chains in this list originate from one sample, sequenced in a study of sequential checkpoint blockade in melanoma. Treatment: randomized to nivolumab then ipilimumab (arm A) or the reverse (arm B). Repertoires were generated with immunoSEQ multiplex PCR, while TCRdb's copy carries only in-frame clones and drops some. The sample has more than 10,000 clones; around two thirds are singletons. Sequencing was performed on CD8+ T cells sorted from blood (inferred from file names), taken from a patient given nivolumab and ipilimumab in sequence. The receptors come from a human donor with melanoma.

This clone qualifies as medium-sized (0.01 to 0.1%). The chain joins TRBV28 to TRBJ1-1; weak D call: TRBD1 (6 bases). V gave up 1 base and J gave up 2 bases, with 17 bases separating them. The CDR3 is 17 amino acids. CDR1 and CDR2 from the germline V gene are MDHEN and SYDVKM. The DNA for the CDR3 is TGTGCCAGCAGTTTATTGGAAGATACAGGGTATAACACTGAAGCTTTCTTT. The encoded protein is CASSLLEDTGYNTEAFF.

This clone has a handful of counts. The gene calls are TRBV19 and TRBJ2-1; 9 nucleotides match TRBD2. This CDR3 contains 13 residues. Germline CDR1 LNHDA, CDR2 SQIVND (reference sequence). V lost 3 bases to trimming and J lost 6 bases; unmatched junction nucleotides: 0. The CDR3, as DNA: TGTGCCAGTAGTATTAGCGGGGGCAATGAGCAGTTCTTC. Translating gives CASSISGGNEQFF.

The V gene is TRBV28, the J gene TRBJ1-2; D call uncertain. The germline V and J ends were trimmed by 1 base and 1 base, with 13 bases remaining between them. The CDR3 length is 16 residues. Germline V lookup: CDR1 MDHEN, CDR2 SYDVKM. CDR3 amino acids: CASSLSPGKINYGYTF. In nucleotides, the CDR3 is TGTGCCAGCAGTTTATCGCCGGGAAAAATTAACTATGGCTACACCTTC.

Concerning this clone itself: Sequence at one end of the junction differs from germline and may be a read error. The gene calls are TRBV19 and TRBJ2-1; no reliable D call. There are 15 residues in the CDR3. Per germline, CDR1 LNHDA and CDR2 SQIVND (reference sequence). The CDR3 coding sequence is TGTGCCAGTAGTTTAGACTTGAGCTCCTACAATGAGCAGTTCTTC. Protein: CASSLDLSSYNEQFF.

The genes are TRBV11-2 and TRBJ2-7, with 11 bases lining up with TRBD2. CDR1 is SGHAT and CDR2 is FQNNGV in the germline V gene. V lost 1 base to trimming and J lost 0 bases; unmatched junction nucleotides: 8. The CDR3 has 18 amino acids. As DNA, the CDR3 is TGTGCCAGCAGCTTAGGGCCTAGCGGGGGGACAAACTCCTACGAGCAGTACTTC. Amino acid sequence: CASSLGPSGGTNSYEQYF.

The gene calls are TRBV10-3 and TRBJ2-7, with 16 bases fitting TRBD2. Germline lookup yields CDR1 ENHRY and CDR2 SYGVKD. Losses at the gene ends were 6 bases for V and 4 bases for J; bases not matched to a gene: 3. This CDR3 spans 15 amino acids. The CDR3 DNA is TGTGCCATCAGGGGACTAGCGGGAGGGTCGTACGAGCAGTACTTC. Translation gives CAIRGLAGGSYEQYF.

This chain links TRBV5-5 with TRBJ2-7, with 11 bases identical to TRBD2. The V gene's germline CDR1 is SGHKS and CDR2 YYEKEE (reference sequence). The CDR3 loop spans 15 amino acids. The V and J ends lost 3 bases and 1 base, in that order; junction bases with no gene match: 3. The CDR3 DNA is TGTGCCAGCAGCTGGGGGACTAGCGGTTCCTACGAGCAGTACTTC. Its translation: CASSWGTSGSYEQYF.

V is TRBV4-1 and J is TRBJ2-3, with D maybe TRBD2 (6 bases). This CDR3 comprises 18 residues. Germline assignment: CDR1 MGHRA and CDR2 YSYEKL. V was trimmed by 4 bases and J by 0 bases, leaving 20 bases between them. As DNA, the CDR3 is TGCGCCAGCAGCCCGAGCATTTCTAGCGTCTCTAGCACAGATACGCAGTATTTT. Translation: CASSPSISSVSSTDTQYF.

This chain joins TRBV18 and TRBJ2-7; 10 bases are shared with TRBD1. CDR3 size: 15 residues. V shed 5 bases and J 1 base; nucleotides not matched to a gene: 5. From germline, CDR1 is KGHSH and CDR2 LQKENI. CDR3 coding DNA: TGTGCCAGCTCATTTCCGGGACAGGGGTCCTACGAGCAGTACTTC. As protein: CASSFPGQGSYEQYF.

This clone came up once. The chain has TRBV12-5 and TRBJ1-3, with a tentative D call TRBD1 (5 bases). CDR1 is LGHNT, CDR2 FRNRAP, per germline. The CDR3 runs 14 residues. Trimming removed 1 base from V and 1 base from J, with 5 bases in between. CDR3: CASGLAGSGNTIYF. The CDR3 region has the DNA TGTGCTAGTGGTTTGGCAGGGTCTGGAAACACCATATATTTT.

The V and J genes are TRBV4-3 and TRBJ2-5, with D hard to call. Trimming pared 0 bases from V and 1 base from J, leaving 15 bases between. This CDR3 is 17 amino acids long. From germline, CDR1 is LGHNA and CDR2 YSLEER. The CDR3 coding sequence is TGCGCCAGCAGCCAAGATCTATTCGCTAAACTCCAAGAGACCCAGTACTTC. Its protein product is CASSQDLFAKLQETQYF.

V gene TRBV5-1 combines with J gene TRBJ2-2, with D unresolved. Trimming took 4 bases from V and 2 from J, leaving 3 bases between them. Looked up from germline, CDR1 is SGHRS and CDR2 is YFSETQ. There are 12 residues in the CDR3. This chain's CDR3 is CASSLNTGELFF. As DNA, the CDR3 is TGCGCCAGCAGCCTAAACACCGGGGAGCTGTTTTTT.

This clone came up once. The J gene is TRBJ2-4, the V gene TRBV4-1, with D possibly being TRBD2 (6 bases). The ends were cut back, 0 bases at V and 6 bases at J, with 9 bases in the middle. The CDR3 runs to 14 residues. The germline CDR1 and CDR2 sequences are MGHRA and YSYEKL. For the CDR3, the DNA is TGCGCCAGCAGCCAAGATATGCGGGGAAACATTCAGTACTTC. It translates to CASSQDMRGNIQYF.

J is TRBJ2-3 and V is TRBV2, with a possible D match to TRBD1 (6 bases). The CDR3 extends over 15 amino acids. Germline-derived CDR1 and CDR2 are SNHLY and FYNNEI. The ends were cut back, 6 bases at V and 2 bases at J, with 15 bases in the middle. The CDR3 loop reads CASSKLTGLTDTQYF. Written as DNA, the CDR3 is TGTGCCAGCAGCAAATTGACAGGACTCACAGATACGCAGTATTTT.

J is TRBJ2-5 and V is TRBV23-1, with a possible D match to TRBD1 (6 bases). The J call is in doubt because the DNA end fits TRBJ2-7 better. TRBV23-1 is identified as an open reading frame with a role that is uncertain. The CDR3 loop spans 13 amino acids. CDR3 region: CASSQGTTYEQYF. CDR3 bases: TGCGCCAGCAGTCAAGGGACAACCTACGAGCAGTACTTC.

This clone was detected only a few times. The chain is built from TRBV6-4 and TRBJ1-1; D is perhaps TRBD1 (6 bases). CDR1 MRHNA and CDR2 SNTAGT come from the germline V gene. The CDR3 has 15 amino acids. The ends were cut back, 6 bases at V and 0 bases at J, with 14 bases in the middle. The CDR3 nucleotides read TGTGCCAGCAGGGAAAAGGGGGGGATGAACACTGAAGCTTTCTTT. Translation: CASREKGGMNTEAFF.

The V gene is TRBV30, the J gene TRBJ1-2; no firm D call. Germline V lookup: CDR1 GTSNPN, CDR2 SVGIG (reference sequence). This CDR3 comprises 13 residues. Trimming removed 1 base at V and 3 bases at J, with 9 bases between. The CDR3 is CAWSGAVDYGYTF. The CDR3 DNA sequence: TGTGCCTGGAGTGGGGCAGTGGACTATGGCTACACCTTC.

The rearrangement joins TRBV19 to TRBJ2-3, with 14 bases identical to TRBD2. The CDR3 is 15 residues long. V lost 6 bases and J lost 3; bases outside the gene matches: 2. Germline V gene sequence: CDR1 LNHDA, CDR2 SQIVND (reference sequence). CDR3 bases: TGTGCCAGTAGGGGGACTAGCGGGAGAACAGATACGCAGTATTTT. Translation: CASRGTSGRTDTQYF.

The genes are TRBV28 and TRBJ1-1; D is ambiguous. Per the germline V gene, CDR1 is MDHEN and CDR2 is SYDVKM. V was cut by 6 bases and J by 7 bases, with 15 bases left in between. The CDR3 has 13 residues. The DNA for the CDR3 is TGTGCCAGCAGCCTGTCACGCGGAGGTGAAGCTTTCTTT. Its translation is CASSLSRGGEAFF.

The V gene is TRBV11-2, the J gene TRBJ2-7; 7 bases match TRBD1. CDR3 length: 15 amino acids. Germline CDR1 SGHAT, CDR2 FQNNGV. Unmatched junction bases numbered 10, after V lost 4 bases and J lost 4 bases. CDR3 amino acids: CASSYSRGIEYEQYF. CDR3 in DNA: TGTGCCAGCAGCTATTCCAGGGGGATTGAGTACGAGCAGTACTTC.

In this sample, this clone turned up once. As DNA, the CDR3 is TGTGCCAGCACCTCGGGGGAGTACAATGAGCAGTTCTTC. Translated: CASTSGEYNEQFF. The J gene is TRBJ2-1, the V gene TRBV7-9; possibly TRBD2 for D (6 bases). Germline values: CDR1 SEHNR, CDR2 FQNEAQ (reference sequence). V lost 7 bases and J lost 4, with 11 bases in between. CDR3 length: 13 residues.

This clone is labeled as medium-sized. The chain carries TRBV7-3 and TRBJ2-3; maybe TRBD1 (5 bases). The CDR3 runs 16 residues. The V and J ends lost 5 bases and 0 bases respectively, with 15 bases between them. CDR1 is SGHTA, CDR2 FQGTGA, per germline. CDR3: CASSPGHASSTDTQYF. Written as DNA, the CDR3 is TGTGCCAGCAGCCCCGGACACGCTTCTAGCACAGATACGCAGTATTTT.

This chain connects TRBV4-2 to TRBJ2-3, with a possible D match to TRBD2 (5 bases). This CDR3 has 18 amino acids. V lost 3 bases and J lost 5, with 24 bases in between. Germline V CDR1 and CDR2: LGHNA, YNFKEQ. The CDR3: CASSQLMRAFRGLDTQYF. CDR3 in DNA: TGTGCCAGCAGCCAGCTCATGCGGGCGTTCCGGGGTTTAGATACGCAGTATTTT.

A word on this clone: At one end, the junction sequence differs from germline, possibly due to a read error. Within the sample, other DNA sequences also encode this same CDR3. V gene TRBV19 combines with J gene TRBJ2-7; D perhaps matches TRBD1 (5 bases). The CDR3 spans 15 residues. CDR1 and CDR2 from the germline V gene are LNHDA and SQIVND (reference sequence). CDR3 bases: TGCGCCAGTAGTACTACAACAGACAGATCCTACGAGCAGTACTTC. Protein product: CASSTTTDRSYEQYF. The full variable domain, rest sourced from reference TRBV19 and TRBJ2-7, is DGGITQSPKYLFRKEGQNVTLSCEQNLNHDAMYWYRQDPGQGLRLIYYSQIVNDFQKGDIAEGYSVSREKKESFPLTVTSAQKNPTAFYLCASSTTTDRSYEQYFGPGTRLTVT.

Written as DNA, the CDR3 is TGTGCCAGCAGCGAAGCAACAGGGTTGAACACTGAAGCTTTCTTT. Protein: CASSEATGLNTEAFF. V and J are TRBV7-9 and TRBJ1-1, with D tentatively TRBD1 (6 bases). Germline lookup yields CDR1 SEHNR and CDR2 FQNEAQ (reference sequence). Between the trimmed V and J ends, which lost 5 bases and 0 bases, there was a span of 13 bases. The CDR3 contains 15 residues. Together with reference TRBV7-9 and TRBJ1-1, the CDR3 gives the full variable domain: DTGVSQNPRHKITKRGQNVTFRCDPISEHNRLYWYRQTLGQGPEFLTYFQNEAQLEKSRLLSDRFSAERPKGSFSTLEIQRTEQGDSAMYLCASSEATGLNTEAFFGQGTRLTVV.

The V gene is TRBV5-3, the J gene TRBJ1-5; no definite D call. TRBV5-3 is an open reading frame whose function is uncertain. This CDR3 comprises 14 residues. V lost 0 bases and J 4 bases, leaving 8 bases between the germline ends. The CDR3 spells CARSLEGRNQPQHF. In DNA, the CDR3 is TGTGCCAGAAGCTTGGAAGGGAGGAATCAGCCCCAGCATTTT.

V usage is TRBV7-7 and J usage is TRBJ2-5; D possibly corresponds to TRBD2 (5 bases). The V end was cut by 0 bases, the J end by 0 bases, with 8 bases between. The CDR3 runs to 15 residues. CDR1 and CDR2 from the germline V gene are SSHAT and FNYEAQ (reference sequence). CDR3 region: CASSLAAADQETQYF. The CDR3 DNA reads TGTGCCAGCAGCTTAGCGGCAGCGGACCAAGAGACCCAGTACTTC.

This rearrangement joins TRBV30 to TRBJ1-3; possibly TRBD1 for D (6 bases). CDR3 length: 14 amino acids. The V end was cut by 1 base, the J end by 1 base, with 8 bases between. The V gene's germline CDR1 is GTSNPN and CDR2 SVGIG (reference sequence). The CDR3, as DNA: TGTGCCTGGAGTGCTGGGACATCTGGAAACACCATATATTTT. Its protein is CAWSAGTSGNTIYF.

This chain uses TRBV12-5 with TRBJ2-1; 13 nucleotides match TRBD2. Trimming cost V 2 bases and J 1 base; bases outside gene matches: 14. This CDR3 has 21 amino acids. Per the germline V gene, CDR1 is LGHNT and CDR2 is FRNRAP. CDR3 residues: CASGLPTRGTSGEGSYNEQFF. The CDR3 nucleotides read TGTGCTAGTGGTTTGCCAACCAGGGGGACTAGCGGGGAAGGTTCCTACAATGAGCAGTTCTTC.

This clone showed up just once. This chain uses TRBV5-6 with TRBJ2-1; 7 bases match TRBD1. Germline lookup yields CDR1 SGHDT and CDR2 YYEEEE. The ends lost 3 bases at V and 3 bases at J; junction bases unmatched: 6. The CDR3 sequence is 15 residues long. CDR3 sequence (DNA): TGTGCCAGCAGCTGGGTTAGGGACAGCTACAATGAGCAGTTCTTC. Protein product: CASSWVRDSYNEQFF.

As DNA, the CDR3 is TGTGCCAGCAGTGAAGCTAAGGGGGTGCGAAACATTCAGTACTTC. Its translation: CASSEAKGVRNIQYF. This sequence joins TRBV2 and TRBJ2-4; TRBD1 is a possible D gene (6 bases). The CDR3 consists of 15 residues. The V end lost 0 bases, the J end lost 6 bases, and 12 bases lay between the germline ends. Germline values: CDR1 SNHLY, CDR2 FYNNEI.